One sample yielded the 14 T cell receptor beta chains listed below, sequenced in a study of regulatory T cells in long-lasting Graves disease. Documented time point: newly diagnosed GD, antithyroid drugs for less than 3 months. The TCR library was made from RNA that had been extracted from PBMCs in TRIzol. Building of the TCR beta libraries involved iRepertoire HTBI primers and Arm-PCR of CDR3 regions. TCRdb re-called the multiplex PCR reads through MiXCR, storing one row per CDR3 protein. The data show about 620,000 distinct CDR3 sequences, approximately 15% seen once. These data are also associated with another study on T cells in Graves' hyperthyroidism and ophthalmopathy.

Sequenced material: peripheral blood mononuclear cells (PBMCs), taken at new diagnosis, from a patient treated with antithyroid drugs. The receptors here all came from a woman in her 30s with Graves disease.

This clonotype was recorded many times. CDR3 sequence: CASSLIMRDADTQYF. In DNA form, the CDR3 reads TGCGCCAGCAGCTTAATTATGCGGGATGCAGATACGCAGTATTTT. This chain joins TRBV5-1 and TRBJ2-3, with D perhaps TRBD2 (6 bases). V lost 2 bases and J lost 4, with 14 bases in between. The CDR3 extends over 15 amino acids. Germline CDR1 and CDR2: SGHRS and YFSETQ. Variable domain in full (rest from reference TRBV5-1 and TRBJ2-3): KAGVTQTPRYLIKTRGQQVTLSCSPISGHRSVSWYQQTPGQGLQFLFEYFSETQRNKGNFPGRFSGRQFSNSRSEMNVSTLELGDSALYLCASSLIMRDADTQYFGPGTRLTVL.

This clonotype was picked up many times. V gene TRBV27 combines with J gene TRBJ2-6; TRBD1 aligns across 10 bases. V trimming: 6 bases; J trimming: 0 bases; junction bases outside the gene matches: 5. The length of the CDR3 is 17 residues. Looked up from germline, CDR1 is MNHEY and CDR2 is SMNVEV (reference sequence). Here the CDR3 DNA reads TGTGCCAGCAGCCGACAGGGGGCAACCTCTGGGGCCAACGTCCTGACTTTC. This encodes CASSRQGATSGANVLTF.

This clonotype has only a few counts. The V and J genes are TRBV27 and TRBJ1-4; 9 bases match TRBD1. The CDR3 runs 19 residues. V was clipped by 6 bases and J by 3 bases; unmatched bases: 17. CDR1 MNHEY and CDR2 SMNVEV come from the germline V gene (reference sequence). DNA of the CDR3: TGTGCCAGCAGCTCTATGAGGGACAGGGTGATCACGCCTAATGAAAAACTGTTTTTT. Protein sequence: CASSSMRDRVITPNEKLFF.

This clonotype has ten or more counts. The chain joins TRBV6-1 to TRBJ2-3; weak D call: TRBD1 (7 bases). V shed 8 bases and J shed 1 base, with 16 bases lying between them. Germline V gives CDR1 MNHNS, CDR2 SASEGT. The length of the CDR3 is 15 residues. In nucleotides, the CDR3 is TGTGCCAGCGACCGACAGGGACTGGGCACAGATACGCAGTATTTT. It codes for CASDRQGLGTDTQYF.

This clonotype has only a few counts. CDR3 nucleotide sequence: TGTGCCAGCAGTTCCCCGAAGTACAATGAGCAGTTCTTC. Translation: CASSSPKYNEQFF. The chain uses TRBV6-2 or TRBV6-3 and TRBJ2-1; no reliable D call. From germline, CDR1 is MNHEY and CDR2 SVGEGT. V lost 4 bases and J lost 4, with 8 bases in between. The CDR3 loop spans 13 amino acids.

On this clonotype: Possible read error: a much larger clone is one base away. The conserved closing phenylalanine or tryptophan is absent in this CDR3, likely reflecting a read error. The chain combines TRBV18 with TRBJ2-1; D might be TRBD1 or TRBD2, each matching 6 bases. The V end lost 5 bases, the J end lost 3 bases, and 17 bases lay between the germline ends. The germline V gene encodes CDR1 KGHSH and CDR2 LQKENI. The CDR3 extends over 16 amino acids. CDR3 sequence reads: CASSYRGQGLYNEQFL. The CDR3 nucleotides are TGTGCCAGCTCATACCGGGGGCAGGGCCTCTACAATGAGCAGTTCCTC.

On this clonotype: Since a much larger clone is just one base distant, this may be a read error. The rearrangement uses TRBV6-2 or TRBV6-3 and TRBJ2-1, with TRBD2 as a possible D gene (6 bases). Germline-derived CDR1 and CDR2 are MNHEY and SVGEGT. This CDR3 has 15 amino acids. This CDR3 reads CASSYDGSSHNEQFF. The DNA of the CDR3 is TGTGCCAGCAGTTACGACGGGAGCTCCCACAATGAGCAGTTCTTC.

J is TRBJ1-6 and V is TRBV15; no firm D call. Trimming removed 6 bases from V and 1 base from J, with 4 bases in between. The CDR3 is 13 residues long. Germline values: CDR1 LNHNV, CDR2 YYDKDF (reference sequence). The CDR3 here is CATSMSYNSPLHF. The CDR3 DNA is TGTGCCACCAGTATGTCCTATAATTCACCCCTCCACTTT.

The sample holds a few counts of this clonotype. The rearrangement uses TRBV5-8 and TRBJ2-3, with 8 bases that match TRBD2. Trimming removed 0 bases from V and 8 bases from J; junction bases left unmatched: 8. CDR1 SGHTS and CDR2 YDEGEE come from the germline V gene. The CDR3 contains 15 residues. The CDR3 region has the DNA TGTGCCAGCAGCTTGGGACTAGCGTCATCAACTACGCAGTATTTT. Its translation is CASSLGLASSTTQYF.

This clonotype was recorded at least ten times. The V call is TRBV28, the J call TRBJ1-1; 7 bases map to TRBD1. J gave up 4 bases and V 5 bases, and 4 bases lay outside the gene matches. Germline V gives CDR1 MDHEN, CDR2 SYDVKM. The CDR3 has 13 residues. The CDR3 DNA follows: TGTGCCAGCAGTCAACAGGGGACCACTGAAGCTTTCTTT. Its translation: CASSQQGTTEAFF.

This clonotype was counted at least ten times. The chain combines TRBV12-3 or TRBV12-4 with TRBJ2-2; 9 nucleotides line up with TRBD1. The V segment lost 7 bases and the J segment 5 bases; nucleotides outside the gene matches: 8. The CDR3 contains 15 residues. The CDR3 DNA reads TGTGCCAGCATTGAGGGGACAGGGCATACCGGGGAGCTGTTTTTT. Translating it yields CASIEGTGHTGELFF.

Worth noting for this clonotype: This may be a read error: a much more frequent sequence differs by one nucleotide. The J gene is TRBJ1-5, the V gene TRBV24-1; possible D gene TRBD1, 5 bases. Germline V gene data show CDR1 as KGHDR and CDR2 as SFDVKD. CDR3 length: 13 amino acids. V lost 3 bases and J 8 bases, leaving 10 bases between the germline ends. CDR3 DNA: TGTGCCACCAGTGATACAGGTAATAAGCCCCAGCATTTT. Translation gives CATSDTGNKPQHF.

As to this clonotype: This may arise from a read error, as a much more abundant clone is one base away. V gene TRBV12-3 or TRBV12-4 combines with J gene TRBJ2-3; D is tentatively TRBD1 or TRBD2 (5 bases each). Trimming took 8 bases from V and 0 from J, leaving 9 bases between them. There are 13 residues in the CDR3. Here the CDR3 reads CASDGASTDTQYF. CDR3 bases: TGTGCCAGCGACGGGGCTAGCACAGATACGCAGTATTTT.

This clonotype was detected only a few times. A read error may account for a junction end that differs from germline. The chain is built from TRBV30 and TRBJ1-5; no clear D. CDR3 length: 13 residues. CDR1 is GTSNPN, CDR2 SVGIG, per germline (reference sequence). In DNA, the CDR3 is TGTGCCTGGAACGATTATAGCAATAAGCCCCAGCATTTT. Translating it yields CAWNDYSNKPQHF.